This T cell receptor beta chain was obtained from a study of control samples from healthy donors and cancer patients. The method was immunoSEQ multiplex PCR; TCRdb's version includes in-frame clones alone and lacks a portion of them. The repertoire consists of 55,000 to 85,000 clones, with 87% occurring once and the leading ten covering under 3%. The V and J ends lost 0 bases and 4 bases, in that order; junction bases with no gene match: 4. The CDR3 runs to 14 residues. Germline loops: CDR1 GTSNPN, CDR2 SVGIG (reference sequence). The chain recombines TRBV30 with TRBJ2-5; 8 nucleotides align to TRBD2. Material: PBMCs. This receptor was identified in a woman in her 50s with head and neck cancer. CDR3 DNA sequence: TGTGCCTGGAGTGTCGGGGGGGCCTTAGAGACCCAGTACTTC. This sequence encodes CAWSVGGALETQYF.